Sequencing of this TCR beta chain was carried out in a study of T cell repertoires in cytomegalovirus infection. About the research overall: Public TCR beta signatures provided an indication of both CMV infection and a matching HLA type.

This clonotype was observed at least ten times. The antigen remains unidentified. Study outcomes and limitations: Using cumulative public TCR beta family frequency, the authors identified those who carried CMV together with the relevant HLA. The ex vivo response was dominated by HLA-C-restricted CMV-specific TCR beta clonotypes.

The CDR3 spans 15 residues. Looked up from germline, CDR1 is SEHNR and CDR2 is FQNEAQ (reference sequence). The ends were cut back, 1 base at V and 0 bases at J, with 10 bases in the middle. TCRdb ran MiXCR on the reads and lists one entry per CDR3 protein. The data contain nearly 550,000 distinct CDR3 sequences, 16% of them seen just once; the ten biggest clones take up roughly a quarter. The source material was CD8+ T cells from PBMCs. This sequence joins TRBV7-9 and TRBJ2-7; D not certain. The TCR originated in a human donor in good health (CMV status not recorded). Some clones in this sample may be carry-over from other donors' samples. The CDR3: CASSLDPRPSYEQYF. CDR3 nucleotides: TGTGCCAGCAGCTTAGATCCGCGCCCCTCCTACGAGCAGTACTTC.